This T cell receptor beta chain was documented in a study of T cells expressing NK-cell markers. At the level of the study: The TCR beta repertoires were obtained from sorted CD3+CD56+NKG2C+, CD3+CD56+NKG2C- and CD3+CD56-NKG2C+ T cells. Seven donors tested HCMV-seropositive and one tested seronegative among the eight sequenced. Overall study results and limits: NKG2C+ dominant clonotype frequencies in six donors were roughly 1.0-7.5% of CD8+ T cells.

One entry per CDR3 protein, without DNA, is what TCRdb gives after re-calling the 5' RACE reads. This specimen shows roughly 450,000 distinct CDR3 sequences; the ten leading clones hold 1.4%. This CDR3 contains 17 residues. Per germline, CDR1 SGHRS and CDR2 YFSETQ. Concerning this clonotype itself: Its antigen remains unknown.

The rearrangement links TRBV5-1 to TRBJ2-1; TCRdb's D gene call, TRBD2, goes unchecked for lack of DNA. This TCR was sampled from a woman between 50 and 59 years old in good health. The source material was blood T cells: a sorted CD56 or NKG2C T cell subset, CD4+ or CD8+ T cells, or bulk PBMC T cells (not recorded which). The CDR3: CASSFTSGVPIPSEQFF. The full variable domain, rest sourced from reference TRBV5-1 and TRBJ2-1, is KAGVTQTPRYLIKTRGQQVTLSCSPISGHRSVSWYQQTPGQGLQFLFEYFSETQRNKGNFPGRFSGRQFSNSRSEMNVSTLELGDSALYLCASSFTSGVPIPSEQFFGPGTRLTVL.